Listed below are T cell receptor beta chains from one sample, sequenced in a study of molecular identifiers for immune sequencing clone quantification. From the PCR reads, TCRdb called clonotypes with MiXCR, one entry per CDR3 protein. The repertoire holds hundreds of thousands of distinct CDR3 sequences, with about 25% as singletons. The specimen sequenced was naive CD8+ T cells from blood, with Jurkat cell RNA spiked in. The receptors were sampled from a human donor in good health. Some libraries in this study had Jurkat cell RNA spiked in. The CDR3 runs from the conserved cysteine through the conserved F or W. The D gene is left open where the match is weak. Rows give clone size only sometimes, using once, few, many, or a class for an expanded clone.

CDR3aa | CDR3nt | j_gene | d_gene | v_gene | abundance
CASSSTRLAGNTDTQYF | TGTGCCAGCAGTTCCACCAGACTAGCGGGGAACACAGATACGCAGTATTTT | TRBJ2-3 | TRBD2 | TRBV13 | many
CASRSGQTHPQETQYF | TGCGCCAGCAGGAGTGGACAGACCCATCCACAAGAGACCCAGTACTTC | TRBJ2-5 | NA | TRBV5-1 | many
CASSYVRKTGELFF | TGTGCCAGCAGTTACGTCAGAAAAACCGGGGAGCTGTTTTTT | TRBJ2-2 | NA | TRBV6-2/TRBV6-3 | many
CASSSGLTPYEQYF | TGTGCCAGCAGCTCGGGACTTACCCCCTACGAGCAGTACTTC | TRBJ2-7 | NA | TRBV27 | few
CASSMIQRGDTQYF | TGTGCCAGTAGTATGATCCAAAGAGGAGATACGCAGTATTTT | TRBJ2-3 | NA | TRBV19 | many
CASSSLGGVSTDTQYF | TGTGCCAGCAGCTCGCTCGGCGGGGTGAGCACAGATACGCAGTATTTT | TRBJ2-3 | NA | TRBV7-9 | NA
CASRPDRSNTEAFF | TGCGCCAGCAGACCGGACAGGTCGAACACTGAAGCTTTCTTT | TRBJ1-1 | TRBD1 | TRBV5-1 | many
CASTPRGGSSYEQYF | TGTGCCAGCACCCCCCGGGGTGGGAGCTCCTACGAGCAGTACTTC | TRBJ2-7 | NA | TRBV28 | NA
CAWDSIKNTEAFF | TGTGCCTGGGACTCGATTAAGAACACTGAAGCTTTCTTT | TRBJ1-1 | NA | TRBV30 | many
CASRGTTLNQPQHF | TGTGCCAGCAGGGGGACGACCCTGAATCAGCCCCAGCATTTT | TRBJ1-5 | NA | TRBV7-3 | NA
CAGRQGAEKLFF | TGTGCCGGCCGCCAGGGGGCAGAAAAACTGTTTTTT | TRBJ1-4 | TRBD1 | TRBV12-3/TRBV12-4 | few
CASSLIAADEQFF | TGTGCCAGCAGTTTAATAGCGGCCGATGAGCAGTTCTTC | TRBJ2-1 | NA | TRBV12-3/TRBV12-4 | many
CASSLLGASNQPQHF | TGCGCCAGCAGCTTGTTGGGGGCCAGCAATCAGCCCCAGCATTTT | TRBJ1-5 | NA | TRBV5-1 | many
CASSQERGPYEQYF | TGCGCCAGCAGCCAAGAGCGGGGCCCCTACGAGCAGTACTTC | TRBJ2-7 | NA | TRBV4-3 | NA
CASRLGQLSGNTIYF | TGTGCCAGCAGACTAGGACAGCTGTCTGGAAACACCATATATTTT | TRBJ1-3 | NA | TRBV7-2 | many
CASSLAGGEDTQYF | TGTGCCAGCAGCTTGGCAGGTGGGGAGGATACGCAGTATTTT | TRBJ2-3 | NA | TRBV7-6 | NA
CASSHFGEQFF | TGTGCCAGCAGCCACTTCGGGGAGCAGTTCTTC | TRBJ2-1 | NA | TRBV3-1 | NA
CASSDGGGQEPQYF | TGTGCCAGCAGTGATGGCGGTGGGCAAGAGCCCCAGTACTTC | TRBJ2-5 | NA | TRBV2 | NA
CASSSQGGQYF | TGTGCCAGCAGCTCACAGGGAGGGCAGTACTTC | TRBJ2-7 | NA | TRBV11-2 | NA
CASSQDSPPSDNEKLFF | TGCGCCAGCAGCCAAGATTCACCCCCCTCCGATAATGAAAAACTGTTTTTT | TRBJ1-4 | NA | TRBV4-3 | many
CASLGLAGTEQFF | TGTGCCAGCTTAGGACTAGCGGGAACTGAGCAGTTCTTC | TRBJ2-1 | TRBD2 | TRBV2 | few
CARGEARPWEGGHAPPYF | TGTGCCCGCGGAGAGGCGCGTCCGTGGGAGGGAGGCCACGCGCCCCCGTACTTC | TRBJ2-5 | TRBD2 | TRBV6-5 | NA
CASSHDTSNQPQHF | TGCGCCAGCAGCCATGATACGTCCAATCAGCCCCAGCATTTT | TRBJ1-5 | NA | TRBV4-1 | NA
CASSDLASVGANVGTDTQYF | TGTGCCAGCAGTGATCTAGCTAGCGTGGGGGCTAATGTTGGCACAGATACGCAGTATTTT | TRBJ2-3 | NA | TRBV2 | NA
CASSQGDRGLQETQYF | TGCGCCAGCAGCCAGGGGGACAGGGGTCTCCAAGAGACCCAGTACTTC | TRBJ2-5 | TRBD1 | TRBV5-1 | many
CASSSELGPETQYF | TGTGCCAGCAGCTCGGAACTGGGCCCAGAGACCCAGTACTTC | TRBJ2-5 | NA | TRBV4-2 | NA
CASSTDRYHTDTQYF | TGTGCCAGCAGCACCGACAGGTACCACACAGATACGCAGTATTTT | TRBJ2-3 | NA | TRBV7-9 | many
CASSQETGDNEQYF | TGTGCCAGCAGCCAAGAGACAGGCGACAACGAGCAGTACTTC | TRBJ2-7 | NA | TRBV14 | few
CASSLNVGSYEQYF | TGCGCCAGCAGCTTGAACGTAGGCAGCTACGAGCAGTACTTC | TRBJ2-7 | NA | TRBV5-1 | few
CSVSGVINRGGGTDTQYF | TGCAGCGTTTCTGGGGTGATCAACAGGGGAGGGGGCACAGATACGCAGTATTTT | TRBJ2-3 | NA | TRBV29-1 | NA
CASSLEINEQYF | TGTGCCAGCAGCTTAGAAATAAACGAGCAGTACTTC | TRBJ2-7 | NA | TRBV7-2 | NA
CASSGPRWQGGFGEQYF | TGTGCCAGCAGTGGACCCCGATGGCAGGGGGGGTTCGGCGAGCAGTACTTC | TRBJ2-7 | NA | TRBV25-1 | few
CASSLSYQGRLYGYTF | TGCGCCAGCAGCTTATCGTATCAGGGGCGCCTGTATGGCTACACCTTC | TRBJ1-2 | NA | TRBV4-1 | NA
CASSYSSRFEQYF | TGTGCCAGCAGTTACTCTTCGAGGTTCGAGCAGTACTTC | TRBJ2-7 | NA | TRBV6-2/TRBV6-3 | NA
CASSLGPEPLHF | TGTGCCAGCAGCTTAGGGCCCGAACCCCTCCACTTT | TRBJ1-6 | NA | TRBV7-9 | NA
CASSYPQKMTVTYEQYF | TGTGCCAGCAGTTACCCCCAGAAAATGACGGTAACCTACGAGCAGTACTTC | TRBJ2-7 | NA | TRBV6-2/TRBV6-3 | few
CASSPGTAGQETQYF | TGTGCCAGCAGCCCCGGGACAGCTGGCCAAGAGACCCAGTACTTC | TRBJ2-5 | TRBD1 | TRBV7-9 | many
CAWNLLAGIATSNYGYTF | TGTGCCTGGAACCTCCTTGCGGGGATAGCCACTTCTAACTATGGCTACACCTTC | TRBJ1-2 | NA | TRBV30 | NA
CASSLEIGGTYEQYF | TGCGCCAGCAGCTTGGAAATAGGGGGGACCTACGAGCAGTACTTC | TRBJ2-7 | NA | TRBV5-1 | NA
CASSQDQSENYGYTF | TGCGCCAGCAGCCAAGATCAGTCAGAGAACTATGGCTACACCTTC | TRBJ1-2 | NA | TRBV4-1 | NA
CSARDGGAGEAFF | TGCAGTGCTAGAGACGGGGGGGCAGGGGAAGCTTTCTTT | TRBJ1-1 | NA | TRBV20-1 | NA
CASKEQGIGTDTQYF | TGTGCCAGCAAAGAACAGGGGATTGGCACAGATACGCAGTATTTT | TRBJ2-3 | TRBD1 | TRBV2 | few
CASSANDGYEQYF | TGTGCCAGCAGCGCCAACGACGGGTACGAGCAGTACTTC | TRBJ2-7 | NA | TRBV9 | many
CASSPRDRVFYEQYF | TGTGCCAGCAGTCCCCGGGACAGGGTTTTCTACGAGCAGTACTTC | TRBJ2-7 | TRBD1 | TRBV6-2/TRBV6-3 | NA
CAGSRASGALPYEQYF | TGTGCCGGCAGCCGAGCTTCGGGGGCCCTCCCCTACGAGCAGTACTTC | TRBJ2-7 | NA | TRBV14 | NA
CASSIREGNTGELFF | TGTGCCAGTAGTATTAGAGAAGGGAACACCGGGGAGCTGTTTTTT | TRBJ2-2 | NA | TRBV19 | many
CASSEQGITEAFF | TGTGCCAGCAGCGAACAGGGGATCACTGAAGCTTTCTTT | TRBJ1-1 | TRBD1 | TRBV7-3 | few
CASSKLDTFYGYGYTF | TGTGCCAGTAGTAAATTGGACACATTCTATGGGTATGGCTACACCTTC | TRBJ1-2 | NA | TRBV19 | few
CASSIPSGRDGLNTEAFF | TGTGCCAGCAGCATACCAAGTGGTAGGGACGGGTTGAACACTGAAGCTTTCTTT | TRBJ1-1 | NA | TRBV21-1 | many
CASSLGDRAGVANTEAFF | TGTGCCAGCAGCCTAGGGGACAGGGCAGGGGTTGCTAACACTGAAGCTTTCTTT | TRBJ1-1 | TRBD1 | TRBV5-5 | NA
CSVWQGDSGADVLTF | TGCAGCGTGTGGCAGGGGGACTCTGGGGCCGACGTCCTGACTTTC | TRBJ2-6 | NA | TRBV29-1 | NA
CASSYYDGPNEKLFF | TGTGCCAGCAGTTACTACGACGGCCCTAATGAAAAACTGTTTTTT | TRBJ1-4 | NA | TRBV6-2/TRBV6-3 | few
CASSSNLGQGEAFF | TGTGCCAGCAGTTCGAACCTTGGACAGGGGGAAGCTTTCTTT | TRBJ1-1 | TRBD1 | TRBV27 | many
CASSQDRGLASEQYF | TGCGCCAGCAGCCAAGATAGGGGGCTGGCGAGTGAGCAGTACTTC | TRBJ2-7 | TRBD1 | TRBV4-3 | many
CASSLDLGRWTDTQYF | TGTGCCAGCAGCTTAGATCTAGGCAGGTGGACAGATACGCAGTATTTT | TRBJ2-3 | NA | TRBV11-2 | NA
CASSLGRLAGEWLRNSEQFF | TGTGCCAGCAGCTTAGGTCGGCTAGCGGGAGAGTGGTTGAGGAATAGTGAGCAGTTCTTC | TRBJ2-1 | TRBD2 | TRBV7-2 | few
CASSFLGTDTQYF | TGTGCCAGCAGTTTTTTGGGTACAGATACGCAGTATTTT | TRBJ2-3 | NA | TRBV28 | many
CATSDSWDRFVDTQYF | TGTGCCACCAGTGATTCATGGGATCGGTTCGTAGATACGCAGTATTTT | TRBJ2-3 | NA | TRBV24-1 | NA
CAWSLGKNTEAFF | TGTGCCTGGAGTTTAGGCAAGAACACTGAAGCTTTCTTT | TRBJ1-1 | NA | TRBV30 | many
CASSLFPTGGSYEQYF | TGTGCCAGCAGTTTATTCCCCACAGGGGGCTCCTACGAGCAGTACTTC | TRBJ2-7 | TRBD1 | TRBV12-3/TRBV12-4 | NA